The sequence of this T cell receptor beta chain was determined in a study of T cell changes during pregnancy in multiple sclerosis. Clones were sequenced by immunoSEQ multiplex PCR, and TCRdb holds only the in-frame ones, with some missing. The sample carries about 58,000 clones, less than 95% recorded once. The CDR3 runs 14 residues. Trimming stripped 3 bases from V and 2 bases from J, with 10 bases between. Germline lookup yields CDR1 LNHDA and CDR2 SQIVND (reference sequence). This clonotype originated in a female donor in good health, enrolled as a control in a pregnancy study. The chain employs TRBV19 and TRBJ2-5; a weak D match, TRBD2 (5 bases). The material sequenced was CD4+ T cells from peripheral blood mononuclear cells, taken after pregnancy. CDR3 coding DNA: TGTGCCAGTAGTATTGCTAGCTTTCAAGAGACCCAGTACTTC. Translating it yields CASSIASFQETQYF.